The 20 T cell receptor beta chains below were found in one sample sequenced in a study of PD-L1 blockade in urothelial cancer. Time point: pretreatment peripheral blood. Sequencing was performed with immunoSEQ multiplex PCR; in TCRdb, only in-frame clones are kept and a portion is missing. Of under 50,000 clones in the sample, approximately 78% were seen once. The starting material was PBMCs, obtained around atezolizumab (anti-PD-L1) treatment. The origin of the receptors is a man aged 45-65 years with urothelial cancer.

The V gene is TRBV6-5, the J gene TRBJ1-2, with a tentative D call TRBD1 (5 bases). The CDR3 runs 15 residues. Trimming left V 2 bases short and J 1 base short, with 11 bases between. In germline, CDR1 is MNHEY, CDR2 SVGAGI. The CDR3 DNA sequence: TGTGCCAGCAGTTACGCGGGGACTAATAACTATGGCTACACCTTC. It specifies CASSYAGTNNYGYTF.

The chain has TRBV6-5 and TRBJ2-7; 7 bases fit TRBD1. CDR3 size: 15 residues. Germline V gene sequence: CDR1 MNHEY, CDR2 SVGAGI. V lost 5 bases to trimming and J lost 0 bases; unmatched junction nucleotides: 7. This chain's CDR3 is CASSRQGLHSYEQYV. The CDR3 DNA reads as TGTGCCAGCAGTAGACAGGGATTACACTCCTACGAGCAGTACGTC.

The V and J genes are TRBV27 and TRBJ2-3; D gene unclear. This CDR3 comprises 14 residues. The ends were cut back, 6 bases at V and 0 bases at J, with 10 bases in the middle. The V gene's germline CDR1 is MNHEY and CDR2 SMNVEV (reference sequence). CDR3 sequence (DNA): TGTGCCAGCAGCCTCTCGTCTAGCACAGATACGCAGTATTTT. Translating it yields CASSLSSSTDTQYF.

The rearrangement uses TRBV6-6 and TRBJ1-5; weak D call: TRBD1 (6 bases). CDR3 length: 16 amino acids. V was clipped by 2 bases and J by 0 bases, with 11 bases between them. Germline lookup yields CDR1 MNHNY and CDR2 SVGAGI (reference sequence). The CDR3 DNA follows: TGTGCCAGCAGTTACGCCACAGGGTATAGCAATCAGCCCCAGCATTTT. Residues: CASSYATGYSNQPQHF.

This rearrangement joins TRBV5-4 to TRBJ2-7, with 9 bases identical to TRBD1. CDR3 length: 15 amino acids. The V gene end was trimmed by 4 bases and the J gene end by 5 bases; junction bases not matched to a gene: 10. Germline V gives CDR1 SGHNT, CDR2 YYREEE (reference sequence). In DNA form, the CDR3 reads TGTGCCAGCAGCCTAGGGGGGACAGGGAAGGACGAGCAGTACTTC. Residues: CASSLGGTGKDEQYF.

V and J are TRBV27 and TRBJ2-1, with 7 nucleotides matching TRBD2. There are 14 residues in the CDR3. V was pared by 7 bases and J by 9 bases, with 12 bases of the junction left unmatched. CDR1 is MNHEY and CDR2 is SMNVEV in the germline V gene (reference sequence). The CDR3 spells CASKELAPAGEQFF. CDR3 DNA sequence: TGTGCCAGCAAAGAACTAGCGCCCGCCGGTGAGCAGTTCTTC.

The chain couples TRBV11-3 to TRBJ1-2, with D hard to call. Germline V gene lookup returns CDR1 SGHNT and CDR2 YENEEA. This CDR3 is 17 amino acids long. V lost 8 bases to trimming and J lost 4 bases, with 26 bases between them. The CDR3 DNA reads as TGTGCCAGCCCTAAGTACGAGCGCGCTCCCCCCGTCTATGGCTACACCTTC. Translation gives CASPKYERAPPVYGYTF.

This clone was observed a handful of times. This chain uses TRBV7-6 with TRBJ2-3, with TRBD1 matching over 8 bases. The CDR3 length is 15 residues. Trimming at V came to 5 bases and at J to 2 bases, leaving 6 bases not matched to a gene. From germline, CDR1 is SGHVS and CDR2 FNYEAQ. In nucleotides, the CDR3 is TGTGCCAGCAGCCCCCAGGGGGCATCCACAGATACGCAGTATTTT. Translating gives CASSPQGASTDTQYF.

There are a few counts of this clone. The chain couples TRBV19 to TRBJ1-1; TRBD1 matches at 7 bases. Germline CDR1 reads LNHDA; CDR2 reads SQIVND (reference sequence). Trimming cost V 7 bases and J 1 base; bases outside gene matches: 9. The CDR3 spans 15 residues. The CDR3 spells CASNPFDRANTEAFF. The CDR3 DNA sequence: TGTGCCAGTAACCCTTTTGACAGGGCGAACACTGAAGCTTTCTTT.

The V call is TRBV10-3, the J call TRBJ1-1, with 8 bases aligning to TRBD1. Germline-derived CDR1 and CDR2 are ENHRY and SYGVKD. V dropped 6 bases and J dropped 5; count of bases not matched to a gene: 17. This CDR3 comprises 17 residues. CDR3 loop: CAIRPDRDRRERTEAFF. The CDR3 DNA reads TGTGCCATCAGGCCGGACAGGGACAGACGAGAGAGGACTGAAGCTTTCTTT.

This clone appeared once. The chain employs TRBV18 and TRBJ1-5, with D possibly being TRBD1 (6 bases). V shed 6 bases and J shed 2 bases, with 11 bases lying between them. The germline V gene encodes CDR1 KGHSH and CDR2 LQKENI. The CDR3 extends over 14 amino acids. Here the CDR3 reads CASSLGQRNQPQHF. Written as DNA, the CDR3 is TGTGCCAGCTCCCTCGGACAGCGCAATCAGCCCCAGCATTTT.

The V and J genes are TRBV18 and TRBJ1-4; 10 nucleotides line up with TRBD1. The ends lost 3 bases at V and 7 bases at J; junction bases unmatched: 2. There are 14 residues in the CDR3. Germline V lookup: CDR1 KGHSH, CDR2 LQKENI. This CDR3 reads CASSPGQGSEKLFF. In DNA, the CDR3 is TGTGCCAGCTCACCGGGACAGGGGAGTGAAAAACTGTTTTTT.

The chain couples TRBV9 to TRBJ2-3; D is unresolved. The CDR3 loop spans 14 amino acids. From germline, CDR1 is SGDLS and CDR2 YYNGEE. The V end was cut by 1 base, the J end by 4 bases, with 10 bases between. CDR3 in amino acids: CASSVRSLADTQYF. CDR3 nucleotides: TGTGCCAGCAGCGTACGCAGTCTTGCAGATACGCAGTATTTT.

CDR3 in DNA: TGTGCCAGCAGCCAACAACTACAGGGGGCGTATGGCTACACCTTC. It codes for CASSQQLQGAYGYTF. The chain is built from TRBV7-8 and TRBJ1-2; 9 nucleotides align to TRBD1. Germline assignment: CDR1 SGHVS and CDR2 FQNEAQ. V gave up 5 bases and J gave up 5 bases; unmatched junction bases: 9. CDR3 length: 15 amino acids.

The chain recombines TRBV7-9 with TRBJ1-1, with D uncertain. The length of the CDR3 is 12 residues. V lost 4 bases and J 6 bases, leaving 9 bases between the germline ends. Per germline, CDR1 SEHNR and CDR2 FQNEAQ (reference sequence). The CDR3 reads CASSSLGAEAFF. Written as DNA, the CDR3 is TGTGCCAGCAGCTCGCTCGGGGCTGAAGCTTTCTTT.

The rearrangement uses TRBV25-1 and TRBJ1-4; 10 nucleotides agree with TRBD1. The V gene end was trimmed by 3 bases and the J gene end by 4 bases; junction bases not matched to a gene: 5. This CDR3 spans 16 amino acids. CDR1 and CDR2 (germline): MGHDK, SYGVNS. CDR3 nucleotide sequence: TGTGCCAGCAGTGACGGGACAGGGGCGCTTAATGAAAAACTGTTTTTT. This codes for CASSDGTGALNEKLFF.

This clone has just a few counts. The chain employs TRBV7-9 and TRBJ2-7, with 8 bases fitting TRBD2. The CDR3 covers 14 residues. The trim removed 5 bases at V and 6 bases at J, leaving 9 bases unmatched. Per the germline V gene, CDR1 is SEHNR and CDR2 is FQNEAQ (reference sequence). CDR3 in DNA: TGTGCCAGCAGCCATACGGGGGGGTTATTCGAGCAGTACGTC. The encoded protein is CASSHTGGLFEQYV.

The DNA for the CDR3 is TGCGCCAGCAGCTTAAGGACAGGGGGCCACGAGCAGTACTTC. The encoded protein is CASSLRTGGHEQYF. V and J are TRBV5-1 and TRBJ2-7; TRBD1 matches 11 bases. The CDR3 is 14 residues long. Looked up from germline, CDR1 is SGHRS and CDR2 is YFSETQ. V gave up 2 bases and J gave up 5 bases; unmatched junction bases: 3. Full variable domain (remainder filled in from reference TRBV5-1 and TRBJ2-7): KAGVTQTPRYLIKTRGQQVTLSCSPISGHRSVSWYQQTPGQGLQFLFEYFSETQRNKGNFPGRFSGRQFSNSRSEMNVSTLELGDSALYLCASSLRTGGHEQYFGPGTRLTVT.

The chain links TRBV18 to TRBJ2-7; 7 bases align to TRBD2. Germline assignment: CDR1 KGHSH and CDR2 LQKENI. Trimming cost V 3 bases and J 4 bases; bases outside gene matches: 6. This CDR3 is 14 amino acids long. The CDR3 reads CASSPASGGYEQYF. Here the CDR3 DNA reads TGTGCCAGCTCACCGGCTAGCGGAGGTTACGAGCAGTACTTC.

J is TRBJ1-2 and V is TRBV2; D is ambiguous. Looked up from germline, CDR1 is SNHLY and CDR2 is FYNNEI. The CDR3 extends over 14 amino acids. V lost 4 bases, J lost 5 bases, and 14 bases lay in between. The CDR3 DNA sequence: TGTGCCAGCAGTGGGCCGTGGCTGATGTATGGCTACACCTTC. It encodes CASSGPWLMYGYTF. Supplemented by reference TRBV2 and TRBJ1-2, the full variable domain reads EPEVTQTPSHQVTQMGQEVILRCVPISNHLYFYWYRQILGQKVEFLVSFYNNEISEKSEIFDDQFSVERPDGSNFTLKIRSTKLEDSAMYFCASSGPWLMYGYTFGSGTRLTVV.